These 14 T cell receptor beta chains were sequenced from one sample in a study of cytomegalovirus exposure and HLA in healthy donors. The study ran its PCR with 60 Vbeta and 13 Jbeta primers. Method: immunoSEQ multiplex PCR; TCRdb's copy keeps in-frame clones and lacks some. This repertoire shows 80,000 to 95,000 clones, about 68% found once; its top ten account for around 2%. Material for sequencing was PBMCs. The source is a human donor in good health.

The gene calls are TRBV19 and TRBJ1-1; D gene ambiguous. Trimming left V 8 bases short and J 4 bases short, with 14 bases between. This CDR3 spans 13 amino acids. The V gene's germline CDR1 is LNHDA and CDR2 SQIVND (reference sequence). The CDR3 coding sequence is TGTGCCAGTTCAGGAGGGAGTGGCACTGAAGCTTTCTTT. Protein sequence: CASSGGSGTEAFF.

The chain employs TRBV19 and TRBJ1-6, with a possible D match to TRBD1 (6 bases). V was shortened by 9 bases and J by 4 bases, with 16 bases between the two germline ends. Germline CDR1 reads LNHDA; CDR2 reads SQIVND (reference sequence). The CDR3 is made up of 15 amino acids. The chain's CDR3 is CASQNRVKYNSPLHF. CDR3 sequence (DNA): TGTGCCAGCCAGAACAGGGTTAAATATAATTCACCCCTCCACTTT.

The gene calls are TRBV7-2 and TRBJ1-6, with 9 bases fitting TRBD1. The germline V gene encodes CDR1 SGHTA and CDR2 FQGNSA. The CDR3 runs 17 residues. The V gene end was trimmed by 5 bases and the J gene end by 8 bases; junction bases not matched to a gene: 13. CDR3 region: CASSLRPPGQGDSPLHF. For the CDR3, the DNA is TGTGCCAGCAGCCTACGCCCCCCGGGACAGGGAGATTCACCCCTCCACTTT.

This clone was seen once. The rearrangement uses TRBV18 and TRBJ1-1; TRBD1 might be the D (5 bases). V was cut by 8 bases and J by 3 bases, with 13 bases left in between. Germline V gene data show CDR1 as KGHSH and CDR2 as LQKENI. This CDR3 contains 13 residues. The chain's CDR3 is CASDPTGDTEAFF. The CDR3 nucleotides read TGTGCCAGCGACCCGACGGGGGACACTGAAGCTTTCTTT. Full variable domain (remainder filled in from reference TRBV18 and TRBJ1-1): NAGVMQNPRHLVRRRGQEARLRCSPMKGHSHVYWYRQLPEEGLKFMVYLQKENIIDESGMPKERFSAEFPKEGPSILRIQQVVRGDSAAYFCASDPTGDTEAFFGQGTRLTVV.

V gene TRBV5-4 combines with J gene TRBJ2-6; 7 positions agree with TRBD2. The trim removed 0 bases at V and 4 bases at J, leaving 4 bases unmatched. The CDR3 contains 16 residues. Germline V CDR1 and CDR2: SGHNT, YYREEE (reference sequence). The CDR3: CASSLAREAGANVLTF. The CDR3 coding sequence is TGTGCCAGCAGCTTGGCCCGGGAGGCAGGGGCCAACGTCCTGACTTTC.

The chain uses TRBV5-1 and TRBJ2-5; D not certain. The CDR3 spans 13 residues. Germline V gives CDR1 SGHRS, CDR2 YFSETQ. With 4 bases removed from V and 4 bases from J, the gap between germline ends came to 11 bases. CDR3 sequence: CASSPRSGETQYF. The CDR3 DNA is TGCGCCAGCAGCCCCCGGTCAGGAGAGACCCAGTACTTC.

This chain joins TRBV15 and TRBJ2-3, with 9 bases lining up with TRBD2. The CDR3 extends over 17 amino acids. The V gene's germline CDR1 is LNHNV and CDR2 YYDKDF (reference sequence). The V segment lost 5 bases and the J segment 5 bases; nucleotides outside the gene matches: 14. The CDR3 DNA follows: TGTGCCACCAGCGAAGAGAGGGGCGGGGGGGCGAGAGATACGCAGTATTTT. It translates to CATSEERGGGARDTQYF.

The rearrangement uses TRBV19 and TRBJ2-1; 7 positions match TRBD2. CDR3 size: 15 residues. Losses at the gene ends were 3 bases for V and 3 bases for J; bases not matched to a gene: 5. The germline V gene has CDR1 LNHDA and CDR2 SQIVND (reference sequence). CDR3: CASSISSSGYNEQFF. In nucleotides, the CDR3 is TGTGCCAGTAGTATTAGTTCTAGCGGCTACAATGAGCAGTTCTTC.

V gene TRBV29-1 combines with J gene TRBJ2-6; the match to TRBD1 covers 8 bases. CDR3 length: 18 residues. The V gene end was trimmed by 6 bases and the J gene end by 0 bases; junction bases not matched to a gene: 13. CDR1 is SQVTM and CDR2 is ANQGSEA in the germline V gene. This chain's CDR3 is CSVQTRTGFTSGANVLTF. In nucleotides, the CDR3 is TGCAGCGTCCAGACCCGGACAGGGTTCACCTCTGGGGCCAACGTCCTGACTTTC.

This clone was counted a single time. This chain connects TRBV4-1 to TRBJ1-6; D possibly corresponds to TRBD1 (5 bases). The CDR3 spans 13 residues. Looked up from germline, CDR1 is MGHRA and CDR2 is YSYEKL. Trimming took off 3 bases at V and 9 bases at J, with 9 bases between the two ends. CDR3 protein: CASSQGLFSPLHF. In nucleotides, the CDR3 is TGCGCCAGCAGCCAGGGACTCTTTTCACCCCTCCACTTT.

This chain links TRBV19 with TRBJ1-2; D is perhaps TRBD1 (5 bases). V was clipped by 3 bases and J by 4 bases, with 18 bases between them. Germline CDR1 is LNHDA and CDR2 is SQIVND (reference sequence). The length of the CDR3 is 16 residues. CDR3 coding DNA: TGTGCCAGTAGTATCGGTGGAAAAGGGGTTATCTATGGCTACACCTTC. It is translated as CASSIGGKGVIYGYTF.

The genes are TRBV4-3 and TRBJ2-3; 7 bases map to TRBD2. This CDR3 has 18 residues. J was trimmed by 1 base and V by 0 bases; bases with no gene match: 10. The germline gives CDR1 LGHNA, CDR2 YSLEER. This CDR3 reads CASSQDPPGRGGTDTQYF. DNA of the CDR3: TGCGCCAGCAGCCAAGATCCGCCGGGGAGGGGCGGCACAGATACGCAGTATTTT.

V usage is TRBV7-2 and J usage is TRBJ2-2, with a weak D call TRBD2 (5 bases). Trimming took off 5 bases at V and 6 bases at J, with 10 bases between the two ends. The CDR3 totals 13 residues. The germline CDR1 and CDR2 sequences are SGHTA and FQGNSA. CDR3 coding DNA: TGTGCCAGCAGCGCCATGGAGGCCGGGGAGCTGTTTTTT. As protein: CASSAMEAGELFF.

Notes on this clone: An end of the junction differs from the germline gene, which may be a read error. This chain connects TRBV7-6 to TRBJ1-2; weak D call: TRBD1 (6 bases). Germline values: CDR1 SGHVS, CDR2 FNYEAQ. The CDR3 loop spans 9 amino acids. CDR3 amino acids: CASSVTGEF. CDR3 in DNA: TGTGCCAGCAGCGTGACAGGTGAGTTC.